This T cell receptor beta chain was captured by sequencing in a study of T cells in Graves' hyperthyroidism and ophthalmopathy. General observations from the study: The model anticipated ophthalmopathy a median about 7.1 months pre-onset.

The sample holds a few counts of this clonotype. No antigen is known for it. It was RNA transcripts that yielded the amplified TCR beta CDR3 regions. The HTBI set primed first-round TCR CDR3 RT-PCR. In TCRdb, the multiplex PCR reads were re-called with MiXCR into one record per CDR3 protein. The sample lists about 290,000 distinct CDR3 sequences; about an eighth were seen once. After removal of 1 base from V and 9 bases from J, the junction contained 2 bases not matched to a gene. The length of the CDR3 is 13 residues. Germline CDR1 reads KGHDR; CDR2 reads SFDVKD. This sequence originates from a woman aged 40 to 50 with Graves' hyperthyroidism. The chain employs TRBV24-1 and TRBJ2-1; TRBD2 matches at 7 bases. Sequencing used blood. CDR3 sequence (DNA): TGTGCCACCAGTGATTTCGGGAGGATTGAGCAGTTCTTC. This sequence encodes CATSDFGRIEQFF.